This T cell receptor beta chain was identified in a study of blood T cell repertoires in COVID-19. In the study overall: COVID-19 samples collected from the United States, Italy and Spain covered acute and convalescent phases. T cells, B-cell-depleted T cells, or PBMCs provided the cDNA or gDNA that served as material.

This CDR3 is 14 amino acids long. The V gene lost 2 bases and the J gene lost 4 bases, with 9 bases spanning the gap. Germline values: CDR1 MDHEN, CDR2 SYDVKM. In the authors' methods: Counts of nucleated cells, estimated from reference gene primer amplification, were obtained. Method: immunoSEQ multiplex PCR; TCRdb's copy keeps in-frame clones and lacks some. The V and J calls and the clone size are those of that table, but D and trimming were determined from the DNA. The table lists about 80,000 clones, around 76% of them singletons. This clone has only a few counts. The clonotype was recovered from a man in his 70s with active or convalescent COVID-19. Specimen: peripheral blood. V is TRBV28 and J is TRBJ1-5; unclear D gene. The DNA of the CDR3 is TGTGCCAGCAGTTTACTAAACCCGAATCAGCCCCAGCATTTT. It is translated as CASSLLNPNQPQHF.